The T cell receptor beta chain described here comes from a study of blood T cell repertoires in COVID-19. Across the whole study: T cells, B-cell-depleted T cells, or PBMCs provided the cDNA or gDNA that served as material.

Cohort assignment relied on participant-reported clinical history. This CDR3 has 14 residues. V was cut by 6 bases and J by 4 bases, with 12 bases left in between. Per the germline V gene, CDR1 is LNHDA and CDR2 is SQIVND (reference sequence). In the authors' workflow: Counts of nucleated cells, estimated from reference gene primer amplification, were obtained. Sequencing was performed with immunoSEQ multiplex PCR; in TCRdb, only in-frame clones are kept and a portion is missing. The D gene and trimming were derived from the DNA, and the V and J assignments and clone size from that table. The sample yields some 260,000 clones, about 86% seen once.

Specimen: PBMCs or T cells enriched from blood (not recorded which). This chain joins TRBV19 and TRBJ1-4; TRBD1 is a possible D gene (6 bases). The TCR was taken from a man aged 25-40 years with acute COVID-19. CDR3 region: CASSPTGSNEKLFF. The CDR3 DNA reads as TGTGCCAGTAGCCCGACAGGCAGTAATGAAAAACTGTTTTTT.